This T cell receptor beta chain was captured in a study of blood T cell repertoires in COVID-19. Measured with immunoSEQ multiplex PCR; TCRdb has only the in-frame clones, and not every one. Of 310,000 or so clones listed, roughly 86% were seen once; the top ten hold around 9.9%. Per germline, CDR1 LNHDA and CDR2 SQIVND (reference sequence). The CDR3 has 16 amino acids. The V and J ends lost 4 bases and 4 bases respectively, with 19 bases between them. The receptor was isolated from a man aged 25-45 years with COVID-19, enrolled during active disease. The chain employs TRBV19 and TRBJ1-1, with no clear D. The sequenced material came from peripheral blood. As DNA, the CDR3 is TGTGCCAGTAGTACCTTTGGGTGGAGTGGTAGCACTGAAGCTTTCTTT. This codes for CASSTFGWSGSTEAFF.